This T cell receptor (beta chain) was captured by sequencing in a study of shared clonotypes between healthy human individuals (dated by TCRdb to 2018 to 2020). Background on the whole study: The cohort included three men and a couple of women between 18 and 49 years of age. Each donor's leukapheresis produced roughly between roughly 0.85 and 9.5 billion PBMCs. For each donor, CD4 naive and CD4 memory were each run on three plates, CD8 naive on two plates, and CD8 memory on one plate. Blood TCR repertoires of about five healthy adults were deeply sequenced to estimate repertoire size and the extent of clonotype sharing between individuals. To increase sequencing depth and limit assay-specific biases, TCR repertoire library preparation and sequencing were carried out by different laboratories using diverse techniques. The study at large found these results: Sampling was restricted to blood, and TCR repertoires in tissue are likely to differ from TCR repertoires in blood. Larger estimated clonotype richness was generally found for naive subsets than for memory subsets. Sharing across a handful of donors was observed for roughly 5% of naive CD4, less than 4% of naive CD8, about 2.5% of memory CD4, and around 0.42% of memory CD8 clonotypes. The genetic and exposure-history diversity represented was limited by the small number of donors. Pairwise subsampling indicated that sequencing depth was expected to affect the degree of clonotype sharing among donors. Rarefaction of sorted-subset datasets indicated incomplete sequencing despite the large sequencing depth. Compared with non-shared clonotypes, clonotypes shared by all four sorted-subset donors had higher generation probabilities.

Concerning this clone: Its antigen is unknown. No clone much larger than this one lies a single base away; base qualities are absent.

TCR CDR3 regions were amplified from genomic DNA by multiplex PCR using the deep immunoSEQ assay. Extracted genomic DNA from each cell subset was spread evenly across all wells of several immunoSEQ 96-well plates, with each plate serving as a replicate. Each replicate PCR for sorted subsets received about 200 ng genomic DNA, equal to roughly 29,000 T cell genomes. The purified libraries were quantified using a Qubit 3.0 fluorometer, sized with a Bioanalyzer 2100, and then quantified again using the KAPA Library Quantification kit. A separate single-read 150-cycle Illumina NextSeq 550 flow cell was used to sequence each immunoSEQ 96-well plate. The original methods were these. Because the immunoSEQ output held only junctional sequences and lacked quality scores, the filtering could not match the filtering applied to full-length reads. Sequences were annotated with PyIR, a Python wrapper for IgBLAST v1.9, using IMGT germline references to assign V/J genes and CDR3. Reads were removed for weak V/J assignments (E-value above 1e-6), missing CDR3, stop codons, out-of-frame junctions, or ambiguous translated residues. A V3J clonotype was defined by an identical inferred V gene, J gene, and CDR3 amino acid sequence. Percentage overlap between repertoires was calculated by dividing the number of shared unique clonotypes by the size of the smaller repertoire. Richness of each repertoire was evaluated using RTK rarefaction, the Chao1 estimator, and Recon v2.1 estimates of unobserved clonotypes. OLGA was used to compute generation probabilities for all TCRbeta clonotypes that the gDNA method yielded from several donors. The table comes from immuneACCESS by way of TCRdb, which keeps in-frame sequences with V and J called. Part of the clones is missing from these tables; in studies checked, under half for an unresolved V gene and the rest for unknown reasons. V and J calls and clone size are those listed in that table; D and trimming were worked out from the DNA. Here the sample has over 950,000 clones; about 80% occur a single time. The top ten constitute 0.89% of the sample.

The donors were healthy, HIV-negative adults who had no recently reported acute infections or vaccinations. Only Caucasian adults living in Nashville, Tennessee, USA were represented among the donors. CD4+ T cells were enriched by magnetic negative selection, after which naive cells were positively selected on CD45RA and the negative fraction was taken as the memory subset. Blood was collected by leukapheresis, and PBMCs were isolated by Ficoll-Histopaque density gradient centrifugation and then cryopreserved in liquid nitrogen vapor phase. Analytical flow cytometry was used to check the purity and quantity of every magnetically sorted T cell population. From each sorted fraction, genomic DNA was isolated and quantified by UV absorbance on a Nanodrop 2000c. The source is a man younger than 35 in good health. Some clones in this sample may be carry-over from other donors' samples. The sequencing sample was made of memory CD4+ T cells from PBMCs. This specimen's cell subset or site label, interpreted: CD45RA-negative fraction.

Read as DNA, the sequence is TGTGCCAGCAGGCGCAAAGCGGGAGATCGCGGTGAGCAGTTCTTC. This sequence encodes CASRRKAGDRGEQFF. The chain couples TRBV5-8 to TRBJ2-1; TRBD2 fits 8 bases in the junction. The CDR3 starts with the cysteine, ends with the phenylalanine, and has 15 residues. Only the CDR3 part of the read is kept: 45 bases, read in frame from the first base. Trimming accounts for 5 bases at V and 9 bases at J, while the number of junction bases matched to no gene is 13. The germline V gene specifies SGHTS as CDR1 and YDEGEE as CDR2.